Below, 21 T cell receptor beta chains from the same sample are listed, as sequenced in a study of cytomegalovirus exposure and HLA in healthy donors. The PCR was carried out with 60 Vbeta primers and 13 Jbeta primers. Libraries were prepared by immunoSEQ multiplex PCR; TCRdb keeps only in-frame clonotypes and omits some of them. The sample shows some 200,000 clones, approximately 78% of them seen only once. The specimen sequenced was PBMCs. The receptor set was obtained from a woman between 40 and 55 years old in good health and CMV-seronegative.

This clone was seen only once. The rearrangement uses TRBV29-1 and TRBJ1-1; unclear D gene. Deletions cut 3 bases from V and 6 bases from J, with 14 bases between. This CDR3 region has 13 residues. Germline CDR1 and CDR2: SQVTM and ANQGSEA. In nucleotides, the CDR3 is TGCAGCGTTGATTCAGGAGGGTATCCTGAAGCTTTCTTT. Translating it yields CSVDSGGYPEAFF. Full variable domain (remainder filled in from reference TRBV29-1 and TRBJ1-1): SAVISQKPSRDICQRGTSLTIQCQVDSQVTMMFWYRQQPGQSLTLIATANQGSEATYESGFVIDKFPISRPNLTFSTLTVSNMSPEDSSIYLCSVDSGGYPEAFFGQGTRLTVV.

This chain links TRBV19 with TRBJ2-7, with a weak D call TRBD2 (5 bases). Trimming cost V 5 bases and J 2 bases, with 13 bases left between them. The CDR3 has 14 amino acids. Germline CDR1 LNHDA, CDR2 SQIVND (reference sequence). The CDR3 reads CASSWSGTPYEQYF. The CDR3 DNA follows: TGTGCCAGTAGTTGGAGCGGAACGCCCTACGAGCAGTACTTC.

This clone turned up a few times. The CDR3 region is CASSPRGQAYEQYF. In DNA form, the CDR3 reads TGTGCCAGCAGCCCGAGGGGACAGGCCTACGAGCAGTACTTC. The V and J genes are TRBV7-6 and TRBJ2-7; 8 bases agree with TRBD1. This CDR3 is 14 amino acids long. V shed 5 bases and J 2 bases; nucleotides not matched to a gene: 5. The germline CDR1 and CDR2 sequences are SGHVS and FNYEAQ.

The gene calls are TRBV7-2 and TRBJ2-7; maybe TRBD2 (6 bases). Germline V gene data show CDR1 as SGHTA and CDR2 as FQGNSA. V lost 8 bases to trimming and J lost 2 bases, with 16 bases between them. This CDR3 region has 14 residues. The CDR3 coding sequence is TGTGCCAGCGGGGTAGTGGGCGGGGCCTACGAGCAGTACTTC. It is translated as CASGVVGGAYEQYF.

The CDR3 here is CASSLASGRARETQYF. In DNA form, the CDR3 reads TGTGCCAGCAGCTTAGCAAGCGGGAGGGCCCGAGAGACCCAGTACTTC. The chain recombines TRBV11-2 with TRBJ2-5; 10 nucleotides match TRBD2. This CDR3 has 16 amino acids. CDR1 is SGHAT and CDR2 is FQNNGV in the germline V gene. V gave up 1 base and J gave up 4 bases; unmatched junction bases: 6.

Here the CDR3 reads CASSQDPSWPGELFF. In DNA form, the CDR3 reads TGTGCCAGCAGCCAAGATCCGTCTTGGCCCGGGGAGCTGTTTTTT. V gene TRBV4-2 combines with J gene TRBJ2-2; no clear D. V was pared by 0 bases and J by 6 bases, with 11 bases between. Germline assignment: CDR1 LGHNA and CDR2 YNFKEQ. The length of the CDR3 is 15 residues.

The chain has TRBV5-6 and TRBJ1-1; D unclear. Germline assignment: CDR1 SGHDT and CDR2 YYEEEE. CDR3 length: 14 residues. The V end lost 3 bases, the J end lost 11 bases, and 20 bases lay between the germline ends. The DNA for the CDR3 is TGTGCCAGCAGCTCCCGCGGGTTAGTAGGTTCGGCTTTCTTT. Translating gives CASSSRGLVGSAFF.

V usage is TRBV15 and J usage is TRBJ1-1, with TRBD1 as a possible D gene (6 bases). Germline-derived CDR1 and CDR2 are LNHNV and YYDKDF (reference sequence). This CDR3 has 13 residues. V was pared by 6 bases and J by 1 base, with 9 bases between. The CDR3 is CATRKQGNTEAFF. CDR3 sequence (DNA): TGTGCCACCAGAAAACAGGGGAACACTGAAGCTTTCTTT.

This clone was detected only once. V gene TRBV2 combines with J gene TRBJ2-3, with TRBD2 matching 14 bases. J was trimmed by 3 bases and V by 5 bases; bases with no gene match: 4. CDR1 SNHLY and CDR2 FYNNEI come from the germline V gene. CDR3 length: 16 residues. The CDR3: CASSRTSGRTTDTQYF. In nucleotides, the CDR3 is TGTGCCAGCAGTAGGACTAGCGGGAGGACAACAGATACGCAGTATTTT. Based on the CDR3 plus reference TRBV2 and TRBJ2-3, the full variable domain is EPEVTQTPSHQVTQMGQEVILRCVPISNHLYFYWYRQILGQKVEFLVSFYNNEISEKSEIFDDQFSVERPDGSNFTLKIRSTKLEDSAMYFCASSRTSGRTTDTQYFGPGTRLTVL.

For this clone: The same CDR3 can be traced to other DNA sequences in this sample. The V and J genes are TRBV18 and TRBJ1-1; perhaps TRBD1 as D (5 bases). The CDR3 contains 14 residues. V was pared by 3 bases and J by 1 base, with 9 bases between. Germline loops: CDR1 KGHSH, CDR2 LQKENI. CDR3 residues: CASSPGGGNTEAFF. The CDR3, as DNA: TGTGCCAGCTCACCTGGGGGGGGGAACACTGAAGCTTTCTTT.

In its sample, this clone was seen a few times. The V and J genes are TRBV6-4 and TRBJ2-3; 7 nucleotides align to TRBD2. Germline values: CDR1 MRHNA, CDR2 SNTAGT. With 4 bases clipped from V and 5 bases from J, the junction kept 9 bases outside the gene matches. The CDR3 covers 15 residues. CDR3 nucleotide sequence: TGTGCCAGCAGTGGACTAGCCGGAGATTTAGATACGCAGTATTTT. Translation: CASSGLAGDLDTQYF.

J is TRBJ2-5 and V is TRBV7-6; maybe TRBD1 (8 bases). This CDR3 is built from 15 residues. CDR1 is SGHVS, CDR2 FNYEAQ, per germline. V was clipped by 5 bases and J by 5 bases, with 18 bases between them. The chain's CDR3 is CASSGTGWEGETQYF. The CDR3 region has the DNA TGTGCCAGCAGCGGGACAGGATGGGAGGGGGAGACCCAGTACTTC.

The chain couples TRBV29-1 to TRBJ1-2; 9 bases are shared with TRBD1. After removal of 6 bases from V and 6 bases from J, the junction contained 5 bases not matched to a gene. Germline assignment: CDR1 SQVTM and CDR2 ANQGSEA. The CDR3 spans 12 residues. The CDR3 is CSVYTGGHGYTF. CDR3 DNA sequence: TGCAGCGTGTATACAGGGGGCCATGGCTACACCTTC.

This rearrangement joins TRBV28 to TRBJ2-1; 14 nucleotides match TRBD2. The CDR3 runs to 17 residues. Germline CDR1 reads MDHEN; CDR2 reads SYDVKM. Trimming at V came to 4 bases and at J to 4 bases, leaving 6 bases not matched to a gene. CDR3 sequence (DNA): TGTGCCAGCAGTTCCCCTCGACTAGCGGGAGGGTACAATGAGCAGTTCTTC. This sequence encodes CASSSPRLAGGYNEQFF.

This sequence joins TRBV5-1 and TRBJ2-3, with a possible D match to TRBD1 (8 bases). CDR1 and CDR2 (germline): SGHRS, YFSETQ. Trimming stripped 7 bases from V and 2 bases from J, with 14 bases between. This CDR3 has 14 residues. As DNA, the CDR3 is TGCGCCAGCGAACAGGGGGGGTTCACAGATACGCAGTATTTT. It encodes CASEQGGFTDTQYF.

The gene calls are TRBV9 and TRBJ2-3; tentative D call: TRBD2 (6 bases). V was cut by 2 bases and J by 1 base, with 11 bases left in between. Germline loops: CDR1 SGDLS, CDR2 YYNGEE. The CDR3 spans 15 residues. This CDR3 reads CASSVSVAGTDTQYF. DNA for the CDR3: TGTGCCAGCAGCGTTTCGGTAGCGGGCACAGATACGCAGTATTTT.

The chain uses TRBV29-1 and TRBJ2-1; 9 bases agree with TRBD2. Germline values: CDR1 SQVTM, CDR2 ANQGSEA. V trimming: 5 bases; J trimming: 9 bases; junction bases outside the gene matches: 11. The CDR3 extends over 14 amino acids. The CDR3 sequence: CSVLGASGIGEQFF. The CDR3 coding sequence is TGCAGCGTTTTAGGGGCTAGCGGGATTGGTGAGCAGTTCTTC.

This chain uses TRBV2 with TRBJ2-1, with 10 bases that match TRBD2. With V trimmed by 4 bases and J by 7 bases, 7 bases remained unmatched. The CDR3 runs 15 residues. The germline gives CDR1 SNHLY, CDR2 FYNNEI. Written as DNA, the CDR3 is TGTGCCAGCAGTGGGCTAGCGGGAGTTTCGAATGAGCAGTTCTTC. Residues: CASSGLAGVSNEQFF. The entire variable domain, with the rest obtained from reference TRBV2 and TRBJ2-1, is as follows: EPEVTQTPSHQVTQMGQEVILRCVPISNHLYFYWYRQILGQKVEFLVSFYNNEISEKSEIFDDQFSVERPDGSNFTLKIRSTKLEDSAMYFCASSGLAGVSNEQFFGPGTRLTVL.

Only a few counts were recorded for this clone. Other DNA sequences in the sample encode the same CDR3. V usage is TRBV30 and J usage is TRBJ2-2; weak D call: TRBD2 (5 bases). The CDR3 spans 13 residues. The V gene lost 0 bases and the J gene lost 5 bases, with 7 bases spanning the gap. Germline V lookup: CDR1 GTSNPN, CDR2 SVGIG (reference sequence). In nucleotides, the CDR3 is TGTGCCTGGAGTGTACCGGGGACCGGGGAGCTGTTTTTT. It yields the protein CAWSVPGTGELFF.

This sequence joins TRBV6-5 and TRBJ2-7, with 8 bases that match TRBD1. This CDR3 is 16 amino acids long. The germline CDR1 and CDR2 sequences are MNHEY and SVGAGI. The V and J ends lost 0 bases and 0 bases, in that order; junction bases with no gene match: 4. This CDR3 reads CASSYSDRGHSYEQYF. The CDR3 DNA is TGTGCCAGCAGTTACTCCGACAGGGGTCACTCCTACGAGCAGTACTTC.

The rearrangement joins TRBV30 to TRBJ2-1, with TRBD2 matching over 9 bases. Germline V gene lookup returns CDR1 GTSNPN and CDR2 SVGIG (reference sequence). J gave up 10 bases and V 0 bases, and 10 bases lay outside the gene matches. This CDR3 is 15 amino acids long. The CDR3 loop is CAWSVLAGRLGEQFF. As DNA, the CDR3 is TGTGCCTGGAGTGTCCTAGCGGGACGTTTAGGGGAGCAGTTCTTC.